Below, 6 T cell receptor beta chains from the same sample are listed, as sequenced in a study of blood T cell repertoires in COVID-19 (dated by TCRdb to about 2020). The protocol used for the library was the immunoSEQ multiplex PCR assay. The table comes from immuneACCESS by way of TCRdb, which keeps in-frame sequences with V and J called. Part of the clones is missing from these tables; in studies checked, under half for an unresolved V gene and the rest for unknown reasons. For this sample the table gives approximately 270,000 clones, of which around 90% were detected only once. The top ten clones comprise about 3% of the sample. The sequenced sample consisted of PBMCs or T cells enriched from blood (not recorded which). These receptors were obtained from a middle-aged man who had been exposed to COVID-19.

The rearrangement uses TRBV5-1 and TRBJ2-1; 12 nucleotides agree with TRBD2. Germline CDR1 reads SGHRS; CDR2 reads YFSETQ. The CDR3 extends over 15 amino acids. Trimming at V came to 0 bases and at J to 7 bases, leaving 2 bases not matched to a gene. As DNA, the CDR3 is TGCGCCAGCAGCTTGGCCCTAGCGGGAGGGAATGAGCAGTTCTTC. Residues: CASSLALAGGNEQFF.

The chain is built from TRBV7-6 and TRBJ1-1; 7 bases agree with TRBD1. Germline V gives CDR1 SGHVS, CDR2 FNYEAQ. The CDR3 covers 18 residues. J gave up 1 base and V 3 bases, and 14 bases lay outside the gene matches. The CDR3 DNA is TGTGCCAGCAGCTTTTCGGTGGGTACCGGGACAGAGAACACTGAAGCTTTCTTT. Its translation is CASSFSVGTGTENTEAFF.

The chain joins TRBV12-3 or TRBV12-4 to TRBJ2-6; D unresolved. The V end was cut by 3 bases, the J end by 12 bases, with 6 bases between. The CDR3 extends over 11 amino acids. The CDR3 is CASSFGPVLTF. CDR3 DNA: TGTGCCAGCAGTTTTGGCCCCGTCCTGACTTTC.

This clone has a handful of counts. As DNA, the CDR3 is TGTGCCAGCAGCCCAACTGGAGGGCCGGACAATGAGCAGTTCTTC. Its translation: CASSPTGGPDNEQFF. The chain is built from TRBV7-9 and TRBJ2-1; maybe TRBD2 (6 bases). The germline V and J ends were trimmed by 5 bases and 5 bases, with 16 bases remaining between them. Germline CDR1 and CDR2: SEHNR and FQNEAQ (reference sequence). The CDR3 loop spans 15 amino acids.

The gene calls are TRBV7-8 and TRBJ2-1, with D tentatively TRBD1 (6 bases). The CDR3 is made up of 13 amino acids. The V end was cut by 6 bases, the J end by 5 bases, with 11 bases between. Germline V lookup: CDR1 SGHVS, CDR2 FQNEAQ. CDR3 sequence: CASRGRGDNEQFF. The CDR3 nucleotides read TGTGCCAGCAGGGGCAGGGGAGACAATGAGCAGTTCTTC.

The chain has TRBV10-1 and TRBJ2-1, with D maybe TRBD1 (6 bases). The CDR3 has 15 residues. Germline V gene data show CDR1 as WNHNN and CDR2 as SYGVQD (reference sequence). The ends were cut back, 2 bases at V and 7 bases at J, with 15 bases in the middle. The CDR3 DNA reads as TGCGCCAGCAGTGAGAGACAGGATTCCCCTAATGAGCAGTTCTTC. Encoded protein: CASSERQDSPNEQFF.